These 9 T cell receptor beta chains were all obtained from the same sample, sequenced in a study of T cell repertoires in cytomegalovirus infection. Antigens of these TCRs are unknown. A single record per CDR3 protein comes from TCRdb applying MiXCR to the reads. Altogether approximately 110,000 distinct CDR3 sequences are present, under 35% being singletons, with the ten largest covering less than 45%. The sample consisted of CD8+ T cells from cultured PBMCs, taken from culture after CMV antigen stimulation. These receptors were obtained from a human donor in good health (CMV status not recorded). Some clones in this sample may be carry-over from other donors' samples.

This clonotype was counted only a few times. The CDR3 sequence is CASGVNGDNEQFF. CDR3 nucleotides: TGTGCCAGCGGTGTGAATGGAGACAATGAGCAGTTCTTC. The chain uses TRBV6-1 and TRBJ2-1; no firm D call. V lost 8 bases, J lost 5 bases, and 13 bases lay in between. Per germline, CDR1 MNHNS and CDR2 SASEGT. The CDR3 runs to 13 residues.

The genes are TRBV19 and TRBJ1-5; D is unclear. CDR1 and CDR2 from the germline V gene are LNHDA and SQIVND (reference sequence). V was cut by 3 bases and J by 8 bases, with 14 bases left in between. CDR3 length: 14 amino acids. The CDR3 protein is CASSMRASLEPQHF. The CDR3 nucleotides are TGTGCCAGTAGTATGCGTGCGTCTTTGGAGCCCCAGCATTTT.

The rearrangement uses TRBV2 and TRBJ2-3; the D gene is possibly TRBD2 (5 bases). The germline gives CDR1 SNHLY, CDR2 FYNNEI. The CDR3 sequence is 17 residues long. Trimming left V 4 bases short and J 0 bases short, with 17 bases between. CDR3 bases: TGTGCCAGCAGTGGGGAAGGAGCGGTGGGGAGCACAGATACGCAGTATTTT. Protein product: CASSGEGAVGSTDTQYF.

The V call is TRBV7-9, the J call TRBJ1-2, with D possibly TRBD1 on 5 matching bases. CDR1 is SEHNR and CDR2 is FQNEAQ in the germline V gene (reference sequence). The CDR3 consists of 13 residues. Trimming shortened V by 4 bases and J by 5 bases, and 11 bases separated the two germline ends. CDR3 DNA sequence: TGTGCCAGCAGCTGGGACGGCGGGTATGGCTACACCTTC. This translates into CASSWDGGYGYTF.

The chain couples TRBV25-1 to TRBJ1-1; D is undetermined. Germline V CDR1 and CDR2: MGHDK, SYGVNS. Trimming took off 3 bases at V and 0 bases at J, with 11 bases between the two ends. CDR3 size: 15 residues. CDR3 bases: TGTGCCAGCAGTGAGGGCCACAGCATGAACACTGAAGCTTTCTTT. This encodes CASSEGHSMNTEAFF.

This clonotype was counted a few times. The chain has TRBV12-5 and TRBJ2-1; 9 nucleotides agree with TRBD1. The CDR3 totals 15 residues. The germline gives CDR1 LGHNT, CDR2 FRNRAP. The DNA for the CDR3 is TGTGCCACCTTCCCAGGGACAGGGACCCACAATGAGCAGTTCTTC. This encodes CATFPGTGTHNEQFF. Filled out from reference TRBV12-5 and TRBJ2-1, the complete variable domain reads DARVTQTPRHKVTEMGQEVTMRCQPILGHNTVFWYRQTMMQGLELLAYFRNRAPLDDSGMPKDRFSAEMPDATLATLKIQPSEPRDSAVYFCATFPGTGTHNEQFFGPGTRLTVL.

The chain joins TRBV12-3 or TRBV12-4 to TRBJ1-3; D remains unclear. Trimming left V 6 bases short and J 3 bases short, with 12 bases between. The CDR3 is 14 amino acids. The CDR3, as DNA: TGTGCCAGCAGAGACGGGAGGATTGGAAACACCATATATTTT. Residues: CASRDGRIGNTIYF.

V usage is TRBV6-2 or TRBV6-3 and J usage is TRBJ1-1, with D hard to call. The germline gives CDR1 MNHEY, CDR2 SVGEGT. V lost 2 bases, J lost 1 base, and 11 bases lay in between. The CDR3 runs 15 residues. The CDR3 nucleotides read TGTGCCAGCAGTTACCGTATAGCCAAGAACACTGAAGCTTTCTTT. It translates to CASSYRIAKNTEAFF.

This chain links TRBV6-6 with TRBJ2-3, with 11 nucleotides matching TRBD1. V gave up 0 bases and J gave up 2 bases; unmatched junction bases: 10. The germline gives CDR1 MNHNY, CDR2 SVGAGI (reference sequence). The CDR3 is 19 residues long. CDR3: CASSYSIWDRGSPTDTQYF. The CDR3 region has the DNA TGTGCCAGCAGTTACTCAATATGGGACAGGGGGTCTCCCACAGATACGCAGTATTTT.